These 23 T cell receptor beta chains were sequenced from one sample in a study of tumor-infiltrating lymphocytes in primary liver carcinoma. The authors made TCR beta cDNA from roughly 480 ng total RNA with a constant-region primer. A slightly modified ARM-PCR protocol with three nested multiplex PCR rounds produced these TCR beta libraries. TRBV1-TRBV30 forward and Cbeta reverse primers drove the first two roughly 9-cycle rounds. A single record per CDR3 protein comes from TCRdb applying MiXCR to the multiplex PCR reads. Of some 200,000 distinct CDR3 sequences in the sample, about 61% were seen once. Unsorted whole blood served as the source of blood RNA, and germline DNA was extracted as well. The sequenced sample consisted of peripheral blood. These receptor sequences come from a woman aged 60-75 years with primary liver carcinoma and hepatitis B virus infection.

A remark on this clonotype: Since a much larger clone is just one base distant, this may be a read error. V and J are TRBV4-2 and TRBJ2-1, with D unclear. The CDR3 consists of 12 residues. Germline CDR1 reads LGHNA; CDR2 reads YNFKEQ. CDR3 nucleotides: TGTACCAGCAGCCAAGGCCGAGATGAGCAGTTCTTC. It codes for CTSSQGRDEQFF.

Turning to this clonotype: No conserved phenylalanine or tryptophan ends this CDR3, so it is likely a read error. This chain links TRBV4-1 with TRBJ2-7, with D possibly being TRBD1 (6 bases). Germline V CDR1 and CDR2: MGHRA, YSYEKL. The CDR3 consists of 16 residues. The V gene lost 3 bases and the J gene lost 0 bases, with 15 bases spanning the gap. CDR3 nucleotides: TGCGCCAGCAGCCATCCAAGCAGGGGCCGCTCCTACGAGCAGTACTCC. Its translation: CASSHPSRGRSYEQYS.

As for this clonotype: A much larger clone lies a single base off, so this may be a read error. This chain connects TRBV12-3 or TRBV12-4 to TRBJ1-5, with D perhaps matching TRBD1 (5 bases). This CDR3 is 14 amino acids long. The CDR3 spells CASSLALGGSAQQF. Written as DNA, the CDR3 is TGTGCCAGCAGTTTAGCGCTCGGGGGGTCAGCCCAGCAATTT.

This clonotype has ten or more counts. The CDR3 DNA reads as TGCGCCACCATGAAGAGCGTTCAAAACCCGGGAGATACGCAGTATTTT. Protein: CATMKSVQNPGDTQYF. This chain uses TRBV4-1 with TRBJ2-3, with D unresolved. The CDR3 spans 16 residues. Trimming left V 10 bases short and J 5 bases short, with 25 bases between. Germline V lookup: CDR1 MGHRA, CDR2 YSYEKL.

About this clonotype itself: One junction end does not reproduce the germline sequence, and a read error may be involved. This rearrangement joins TRBV11-2 to TRBJ2-2; tentatively, D is TRBD2 (6 bases). The CDR3 covers 15 residues. CDR1 and CDR2 from the germline V gene are SGHAT and FQNNGV. The CDR3 is CGSSFSGMNTRELFF. The CDR3 nucleotides read TGTGGCAGCAGCTTTAGCGGAATGAACACCAGGGAGCTGTTTTTT.

To note about this clonotype: Germline and junction disagree at one end, which may indicate a read error. For the CDR3, the DNA is TGTACCAGCAGCAGCTCATCGGGCGGGACAGGAAGCTCCTACGAGCAGTACTTC. Protein sequence: CTSSSSSGGTGSSYEQYF. J is TRBJ2-7 and V is TRBV11-2, with 8 bases fitting TRBD1. Germline V gene lookup returns CDR1 SGHAT and CDR2 FQNNGV. This CDR3 has 18 amino acids. The full variable domain, in which reference TRBV11-2 and TRBJ2-7 provide the parts outside the CDR3, is EAGVAQSPRYKIIEKRQSVAFWCNPISGHATLYWYQQILGQGPKLLIQFQNNGVVDDSQLPKDRFSAERLKGVDSTLKIQPAKLEDSAVYLCTSSSSSGGTGSSYEQYFGPGTRLTVT.

V gene TRBV28 combines with J gene TRBJ2-3; 7 nucleotides match TRBD1. From germline, CDR1 is MDHEN and CDR2 SYDVKM. The CDR3 is made up of 12 amino acids. The chain's CDR3 is CPGTDFTDTQYF. The CDR3 DNA sequence: TGTCCCGGGACAGACTTCACAGATACGCAGTATTTT. The whole variable domain, filled in from reference TRBV28 and TRBJ2-3, reads DVKVTQSSRYLVKRTGEKVFLECVQDMDHENMFWYRQDPGLGLRLIYFSYDVKMKEKGDIPEGYSVSREKKERFSLILESASTNQTSMYLCPGTDFTDTQYFGPGTRLTVL.

As to this clonotype: Just one base apart from a much larger clone, this may be a read error. Since the CDR3 does not end with the conserved phenylalanine or tryptophan, this likely comes from a read error. This chain uses TRBV6-2 or TRBV6-3 with TRBJ2-7, with D hard to call. Trimming took off 7 bases at V and 5 bases at J, with 9 bases between the two ends. Germline CDR1 and CDR2: MNHEY and SVGEGT. CDR3 length: 11 amino acids. Here the CDR3 reads CASTQDNEQYI. CDR3 coding DNA: TGTGCCAGCACCCAGGATAACGAGCAGTACATC.

The chain combines TRBV29-1 with TRBJ2-3; 8 bases line up with TRBD2. Per germline, CDR1 SQVTM and CDR2 ANQGSEA. The CDR3 extends over 12 amino acids. CDR3 in amino acids: CNATTAGDTRYF. DNA of the CDR3: TGCAACGCGACGACAGCGGGAGATACGCGATATTTT.

This clonotype was detected many times. The chain couples TRBV5-4 to TRBJ2-1; 9 bases are shared with TRBD2. The germline V gene encodes CDR1 SGHNT and CDR2 YYREEE (reference sequence). The J segment lost 11 bases and the V segment lost 3 bases, leaving 21 bases of the junction unmatched. The CDR3 has 18 amino acids. The CDR3 coding sequence is TGTGCCAGCAGCTCGGGACGTCCACTAGCGGGTTCCTCAATGAAGCAGTTCTTC. Its translation is CASSSGRPLAGSSMKQFF.

As regards this clonotype: One junction end disagrees with the germline gene, perhaps due to a read error. The gene calls are TRBV12-3 or TRBV12-4 and TRBJ2-2; weak D call: TRBD2 (6 bases). There are 14 residues in the CDR3. The CDR3 sequence: CASHGRLNTRELFF. DNA for the CDR3: TGTGCCAGCCACGGGAGATTGAACACCCGGGAGCTGTTTTTT.

A remark on this clonotype: An end of the junction does not agree with germline; a read error may underlie this. The chain combines TRBV11-2 with TRBJ1-2, with 7 bases aligning to TRBD1. CDR3 length equals 14 residues. Germline V gene lookup returns CDR1 SGHAT and CDR2 FQNNGV. DNA of the CDR3: TGCGCCAGCAGCTTAGATGACAGGGCTCTAGGCTACACCTTC. Amino acids: CASSLDDRALGYTF.

About this clonotype itself: A much bigger clone sits one base away, suggesting this may be a read error. The genes are TRBV10-3 and TRBJ1-1; tentative D call: TRBD1 (6 bases). The CDR3 length is 14 residues. The germline V gene has CDR1 ENHRY and CDR2 SYGVKD. The CDR3 sequence: CAISEGGTNTEDFF. CDR3 in DNA: TGTGCCATCAGTGAAGGGGGGACGAACACTGAAGATTTCTTT.

This clonotype was detected many times. The CDR3 loop reads CASRVGATYEQYF. Written as DNA, the CDR3 is TGTGCCAGCCGAGTCGGAGCTACCTACGAGCAGTACTTC. The genes are TRBV6-1 and TRBJ2-7, with unresolved D. Germline CDR1 MNHNS, CDR2 SASEGT. V was pared by 8 bases and J by 2 bases, with 13 bases between. There are 13 residues in the CDR3.

Worth noting for this clonotype: The germline gene is not matched at one end of the junction; a read error may be the cause. The V and J genes are TRBV12-3 or TRBV12-4 and TRBJ2-2, with D perhaps given as TRBD1 or TRBD2 (8 bases each). This CDR3 has 19 amino acids. CDR3 residues: CASSLPSGGAGGFTGELFF. The CDR3 DNA reads as TGTGCCAGCAGTTTACCCTCGGGAGGGGCAGGGGGCTTTACCGGGGAACTGTTTTTT.

The CDR3: CASITAAGSEQYF. The CDR3 nucleotides are TGTGCCAGCATTACGGCAGCGGGCTCCGAGCAGTACTTC. This sequence joins TRBV6-5 and TRBJ2-7; possibly TRBD2 for D (6 bases). Trimming took off 7 bases at V and 6 bases at J, with 16 bases between the two ends. CDR1 and CDR2 (germline): MNHEY, SVGAGI. The CDR3 covers 13 residues.

This sequence joins TRBV28 and TRBJ2-3, with D perhaps TRBD2 (6 bases). V was trimmed by 5 bases and J by 6 bases, leaving 18 bases between them. In germline, CDR1 is MDHEN, CDR2 SYDVKM. The CDR3 has 15 amino acids. The CDR3 protein is CASSVQRVAGDTQYF. The CDR3 DNA sequence: TGTGCCAGCAGTGTGCAGCGGGTGGCCGGGGATACGCAGTATTTT.

The chain is built from TRBV6-1 and TRBJ1-5; TRBD1 aligns across 7 bases. Germline V gene lookup returns CDR1 MNHNS and CDR2 SASEGT. This CDR3 contains 14 residues. Trimming took 10 bases from V and 10 from J; bases not matched to a gene: 16. The CDR3 is CANREGATGQPQHF. As DNA, the CDR3 is TGTGCCAACAGGGAGGGGGCCACGGGGCAACCCCAGCATTTT.

As regards this clonotype: Germline is not matched at one junction end, which may reflect a read error. The genes are TRBV11-2 and TRBJ2-3, with D perhaps given as TRBD1 or TRBD2 (5 bases each). Germline values: CDR1 SGHAT, CDR2 FQNNGV. This CDR3 region has 14 residues. CDR3 amino acids: CVSRLSQGVDTQYF. The CDR3 bases are TGTGTCAGCAGGCTATCGCAGGGAGTTGATACGCAGTATTTT.

This chain joins TRBV25-1 and TRBJ2-3; weak D call: TRBD2 (5 bases). This CDR3 comprises 14 residues. Germline V gives CDR1 MGHDK, CDR2 SYGVNS. Trimming shortened V by 7 bases and J by 2 bases, and 13 bases separated the two germline ends. The CDR3, as DNA: TGTGCCAGCAATCTGGGGAGTTCCACAGATACGCAGTATTTT. Translating it yields CASNLGSSTDTQYF.

The genes are TRBV11-2 and TRBJ1-4, with a possible D match to TRBD1 (6 bases). This CDR3 has 17 amino acids. The V end was cut by 5 bases, the J end by 4 bases, with 20 bases between. CDR1 is SGHAT, CDR2 FQNNGV, per germline. CDR3 DNA: TGTGCCAGCAGCCTCATCCGACAGGCTGCAGTTAATGAAAAACTGTTTTTT. Its translation is CASSLIRQAAVNEKLFF.

Notes on this clonotype: Possible read error: a much larger clone is one base away. The rearrangement uses TRBV12-3 or TRBV12-4 and TRBJ1-5; D is ambiguous. This CDR3 contains 16 residues. The chain's CDR3 is CACSLGPAGSNQPQHF. CDR3 bases: TGTGCCTGCAGTTTAGGTCCGGCAGGCAGCAATCAGCCCCAGCATTTT.

This clonotype was found a few times. The chain uses TRBV5-1 and TRBJ2-5; tentative D call: TRBD1 (6 bases). V dropped 5 bases and J dropped 1 base, with 6 bases sitting between them. The CDR3 sequence is 12 residues long. Germline V gene lookup returns CDR1 SGHRS and CDR2 YFSETQ. The CDR3 here is CASRQGQETQYF. CDR3 sequence (DNA): TGCGCCAGCAGACAGGGCCAAGAGACCCAGTACTTC.